Listed here are 32 T cell receptor beta chains from one sample, sequenced in a study of T cell changes during pregnancy in multiple sclerosis. The protocol was immunoSEQ multiplex PCR, while the TCRdb copy is restricted to in-frame clones and leaves out a portion. This repertoire shows about 60,000 clones, 91% found once; its top ten account for roughly 0.76%. The specimen comprised CD4+ T cells from peripheral blood mononuclear cells, sampled in the first trimester of pregnancy. These receptors were collected from a female donor with multiple sclerosis, enrolled in a pregnancy study.

The chain joins TRBV29-1 to TRBJ2-3; D is undetermined. CDR3 length: 12 amino acids. Germline V CDR1 and CDR2: SQVTM, ANQGSEA. Trimming removed 4 bases from V and 5 bases from J, with 10 bases in between. The CDR3 DNA reads as TGCAGCGTTGCGCCCCGAGGAGATACGCAGTATTTT. Protein product: CSVAPRGDTQYF.

The chain links TRBV7-2 to TRBJ1-2, with D perhaps matching TRBD1 (5 bases). This CDR3 is built from 13 residues. Germline loops: CDR1 SGHTA, CDR2 FQGNSA. Trimming left V 0 bases short and J 8 bases short, with 10 bases between. The CDR3 region is CASSLAGAGGYTF. DNA for the CDR3: TGTGCCAGCAGCTTAGCAGGGGCGGGAGGCTACACCTTC.

The chain uses TRBV7-2 and TRBJ2-2; TRBD1 matches at 9 bases. This CDR3 spans 15 amino acids. Trimming at V came to 4 bases and at J to 3 bases, leaving 3 bases not matched to a gene. From germline, CDR1 is SGHTA and CDR2 FQGNSA. The CDR3 sequence is CASSSDRGDTGELFF. As DNA, the CDR3 is TGTGCCAGCAGCTCCGACAGGGGGGACACCGGGGAGCTGTTTTTT.

V and J are TRBV4-3 and TRBJ1-1; D is unclear. Germline CDR1 is LGHNA and CDR2 is YSLEER. This CDR3 region has 14 residues. Trimming shortened V by 0 bases and J by 1 base, and 6 bases separated the two germline ends. The CDR3 sequence: CASSQDWPNTEAFF. CDR3 nucleotides: TGCGCCAGCAGCCAAGATTGGCCGAACACTGAAGCTTTCTTT.

The sample holds one count of this clone. The rearrangement links TRBV19 to TRBJ2-3; no firm D call. The germline CDR1 and CDR2 sequences are LNHDA and SQIVND (reference sequence). V was cut by 7 bases and J by 4 bases, with 9 bases left in between. The CDR3 is made up of 12 amino acids. CDR3 bases: TGTGCCAGTACCGGAGTAGCAGATACGCAGTATTTT. Protein sequence: CASTGVADTQYF. The variable domain in full, with the rest retrieved from reference TRBV19 and TRBJ2-3, is DGGITQSPKYLFRKEGQNVTLSCEQNLNHDAMYWYRQDPGQGLRLIYYSQIVNDFQKGDIAEGYSVSREKKESFPLTVTSAQKNPTAFYLCASTGVADTQYFGPGTRLTVL.

This chain links TRBV7-9 with TRBJ2-2; weak D call: TRBD1 (5 bases). Trimming pared 5 bases from V and 2 bases from J, leaving 9 bases between. CDR1 is SEHNR, CDR2 FQNEAQ, per germline (reference sequence). The CDR3 covers 14 residues. CDR3 in amino acids: CASSQDRNTGELFF. CDR3 sequence (DNA): TGTGCCAGCAGCCAAGACAGAAACACCGGGGAGCTGTTTTTT. Complete variable domain (other parts from reference TRBV7-9 and TRBJ2-2): DTGVSQNPRHKITKRGQNVTFRCDPISEHNRLYWYRQTLGQGPEFLTYFQNEAQLEKSRLLSDRFSAERPKGSFSTLEIQRTEQGDSAMYLCASSQDRNTGELFFGEGSRLTVL.

The chain has TRBV4-2 and TRBJ2-7, with TRBD2 matching over 11 bases. Germline lookup yields CDR1 LGHNA and CDR2 YNFKEQ. CDR3 size: 18 residues. V was pared by 0 bases and J by 0 bases, with 7 bases of the junction left unmatched. The CDR3 sequence: CASSQEASGGPSSYEQYF. The DNA of the CDR3 is TGTGCCAGCAGCCAAGAGGCTAGCGGGGGGCCTAGCTCCTACGAGCAGTACTTC.

Here the CDR3 DNA reads TGTGCCAGCAGCCGACTAGTTGGCACAGATACGCAGTATTTT. Translated, it gives CASSRLVGTDTQYF. The chain combines TRBV7-3 with TRBJ2-3, with TRBD2 as a possible D gene (6 bases). In germline, CDR1 is SGHTA, CDR2 FQGTGA. V was shortened by 5 bases and J by 1 base, with 10 bases between the two germline ends. CDR3 length equals 14 residues.

This chain connects TRBV5-1 to TRBJ2-7, with unresolved D. From germline, CDR1 is SGHRS and CDR2 YFSETQ. This CDR3 is built from 13 residues. The ends were cut back, 0 bases at V and 6 bases at J, with 10 bases in the middle. CDR3 in amino acids: CASSLGGILEQYF. Written as DNA, the CDR3 is TGCGCCAGCAGCTTGGGCGGAATCCTCGAGCAGTACTTC.

The V and J genes are TRBV12-5 and TRBJ2-3; D gene unclear. CDR3 size: 15 residues. Looked up from germline, CDR1 is LGHNT and CDR2 is FRNRAP. V was cut by 2 bases and J by 1 base, with 10 bases left in between. The CDR3: CASGLFESRTDTQYF. The CDR3 nucleotides are TGTGCTAGTGGTTTGTTCGAGTCCCGCACAGATACGCAGTATTTT. The variable domain in full, completed from reference TRBV12-5 and TRBJ2-3, reads DARVTQTPRHKVTEMGQEVTMRCQPILGHNTVFWYRQTMMQGLELLAYFRNRAPLDDSGMPKDRFSAEMPDATLATLKIQPSEPRDSAVYFCASGLFESRTDTQYFGPGTRLTVL.

The chain uses TRBV15 and TRBJ1-1; unclear D gene. V was trimmed by 0 bases and J by 5 bases, leaving 13 bases between them. The CDR3 consists of 15 residues. CDR1 and CDR2 from the germline V gene are LNHNV and YYDKDF (reference sequence). The CDR3 reads CATSRDPTRGTEAFF. The CDR3 nucleotides read TGTGCCACCAGCAGAGATCCTACACGGGGAACTGAAGCTTTCTTT.

The chain recombines TRBV6-5 with TRBJ2-7; 7 bases are shared with TRBD2. The germline CDR1 and CDR2 sequences are MNHEY and SVGAGI. V trimming: 5 bases; J trimming: 1 base; junction bases outside the gene matches: 8. CDR3 length equals 15 residues. CDR3 sequence reads: CASSNGGLPSYEQYF. The CDR3 DNA sequence: TGTGCCAGCAGTAACGGGGGACTACCTTCCTACGAGCAGTACTTC.

The J gene is TRBJ2-1, the V gene TRBV7-3, with D perhaps matching TRBD1 (6 bases). Germline CDR1 and CDR2: SGHTA and FQGTGA. The CDR3 covers 14 residues. V was clipped by 2 bases and J by 6 bases, with 11 bases between them. CDR3 DNA sequence: TGTGCCAGCAGCTTAGGACAGACCGTCAATGAGCAGTTCTTC. Encoded protein: CASSLGQTVNEQFF. Drawing the rest from reference TRBV7-3 and TRBJ2-1, the complete variable domain is GAGVSQTPSNKVTEKGKYVELRCDPISGHTALYWYRQSLGQGPEFLIYFQGTGAADDSGLPNDRFFAVRPEGSVSTLKIQRTERGDSAVYLCASSLGQTVNEQFFGPGTRLTVL.

The gene calls are TRBV15 and TRBJ2-7; a possible D gene is TRBD2 (5 bases). The CDR3 has 13 residues. Germline loops: CDR1 LNHNV, CDR2 YYDKDF (reference sequence). Trimming stripped 0 bases from V and 5 bases from J, with 8 bases between. The CDR3 loop is CATSRDTGDEQYF. The DNA of the CDR3 is TGTGCCACCAGCAGAGATACCGGGGACGAGCAGTACTTC.

The chain combines TRBV6-5 with TRBJ1-2, with 10 bases aligning to TRBD1. With V trimmed by 4 bases and J by 2 bases, 4 bases remained unmatched. The CDR3 has 15 residues. Germline CDR1 MNHEY, CDR2 SVGAGI. CDR3 bases: TGTGCCAGCAGTTCCGGGACAGGGGCAAACTATGGCTACACCTTC. Protein sequence: CASSSGTGANYGYTF.

The chain employs TRBV6-6 and TRBJ2-1; D perhaps matches TRBD2 (5 bases). With 5 bases removed from V and 4 bases from J, the gap between germline ends came to 12 bases. The CDR3 runs 14 residues. Germline assignment: CDR1 MNHNY and CDR2 SVGAGI (reference sequence). The chain's CDR3 is CASSASMRYNEQFF. The CDR3 DNA follows: TGTGCCAGCAGTGCTAGCATGCGATACAATGAGCAGTTCTTC.

This clone occurred once. The gene calls are TRBV4-1 and TRBJ1-4, with a weak D call TRBD1 (6 bases). The germline CDR1 and CDR2 sequences are MGHRA and YSYEKL. The CDR3 is made up of 16 amino acids. Trimming stripped 4 bases from V and 5 bases from J, with 17 bases between. The CDR3 bases are TGCGCCAGCAGCCGCGCAACAGGGACGCGAAATGAAAAACTGTTTTTT. Translated, it gives CASSRATGTRNEKLFF.

This chain joins TRBV6-5 and TRBJ1-2; D is undetermined. This CDR3 is 15 amino acids long. V lost 5 bases to trimming and J lost 0 bases, with 13 bases between them. CDR1 and CDR2 from the germline V gene are MNHEY and SVGAGI. The CDR3 nucleotides read TGTGCCAGCAGTCCGTTCAGAGGGTCTAACTATGGCTACACCTTC. Protein sequence: CASSPFRGSNYGYTF.

This sequence joins TRBV6-6 and TRBJ1-1; 7 nucleotides agree with TRBD1. CDR1 is MNHNY and CDR2 is SVGAGI in the germline V gene (reference sequence). This CDR3 spans 15 amino acids. Unmatched junction bases numbered 5, after V lost 4 bases and J lost 0 bases. CDR3 coding DNA: TGTGCCAGCAGTTTCAACAGGGGCTTGAACACTGAAGCTTTCTTT. This encodes CASSFNRGLNTEAFF.

The chain couples TRBV4-2 to TRBJ1-1; no definite D call. V was trimmed by 2 bases and J by 2 bases, leaving 6 bases between them. The CDR3 spans 13 residues. In germline, CDR1 is LGHNA, CDR2 YNFKEQ. CDR3 nucleotide sequence: TGTGCCAGCAGCCAACCGGGAAACACTGAAGCTTTCTTT. Protein sequence: CASSQPGNTEAFF.

The gene calls are TRBV5-4 and TRBJ2-3, with 12 bases lining up with TRBD2. The germline V gene encodes CDR1 SGHNT and CDR2 YYREEE (reference sequence). Trimming cost V 1 base and J 6 bases; bases outside gene matches: 9. This CDR3 is 17 amino acids long. The chain's CDR3 is CASSLFPSGGGRDTQYF. CDR3 in DNA: TGTGCCAGCAGCTTGTTCCCTAGCGGGGGGGGCCGGGATACGCAGTATTTT.

The CDR3 DNA reads TGTGCCACCAGCAGAGACCCCCCGACAGGGGTCAATCAGCCCCAGCATTTT. It is translated as CATSRDPPTGVNQPQHF. This chain uses TRBV15 with TRBJ1-5; 8 nucleotides line up with TRBD1. Germline CDR1 reads LNHNV; CDR2 reads YYDKDF (reference sequence). The junction had 7 bases not matched to a gene; V was cut back by 0 bases and J by 3 bases. This CDR3 is 17 amino acids long.

The J gene is TRBJ2-2, the V gene TRBV7-2; tentatively, D is TRBD2 (6 bases). V lost 1 base to trimming and J lost 7 bases, with 13 bases between them. This CDR3 has 15 residues. The germline V gene encodes CDR1 SGHTA and CDR2 FQGNSA. CDR3: CASSLGGTLDGELFF. In DNA form, the CDR3 reads TGTGCCAGCAGCTTAGGCGGGACCCTGGACGGGGAGCTGTTTTTT.

This rearrangement joins TRBV5-4 to TRBJ1-3; 7 bases align to TRBD1. V was clipped by 4 bases and J by 4 bases; unmatched bases: 5. Germline loops: CDR1 SGHNT, CDR2 YYREEE (reference sequence). This CDR3 has 14 amino acids. The CDR3 protein is CASSQTGRGNTIYF. The DNA for the CDR3 is TGTGCCAGCAGCCAGACAGGGCGAGGAAACACCATATATTTT.

This clone was detected only once. The chain combines TRBV14 with TRBJ2-3, with D perhaps TRBD1 (5 bases). Looked up from germline, CDR1 is SGHDN and CDR2 is FVKESK. The V gene lost 3 bases and the J gene lost 9 bases, with 19 bases spanning the gap. The CDR3 is made up of 15 amino acids. CDR3 in DNA: TGTGCCAGCAGCCACATGGGCTTAACAGGCTTAACGCAGTATTTT. Its translation: CASSHMGLTGLTQYF.

This clone was observed once. The chain joins TRBV19 to TRBJ1-5; 7 nucleotides align to TRBD1. V lost 7 bases and J lost 7; bases outside the gene matches: 19. This CDR3 is built from 17 residues. The V gene's germline CDR1 is LNHDA and CDR2 SQIVND (reference sequence). The CDR3 coding sequence is TGTGCCAGTACAACCCGTGGGGTACAGGGGAAAGCGCAGCCCCAGCATTTT. Its protein product is CASTTRGVQGKAQPQHF.

The V call is TRBV6-1, the J call TRBJ2-7; 13 positions agree with TRBD2. The CDR3 has 15 residues. With V trimmed by 4 bases and J by 2 bases, 2 bases remained unmatched. Germline CDR1 reads MNHNS; CDR2 reads SASEGT. In DNA form, the CDR3 reads TGTGCCAGCAGTGCTACTAGCGGGGGGGCCTACGAGCAGTACTTC. Its translation: CASSATSGGAYEQYF.

CDR3 in DNA: TGTGCCTGCACAGGGTTCGATACGCAGTATTTT. Amino acids: CACTGFDTQYF. This chain uses TRBV6-1 with TRBJ2-3; D perhaps matches TRBD1 (6 bases). Trimming shortened V by 11 bases and J by 6 bases, and 12 bases separated the two germline ends. The CDR3 extends over 11 amino acids. The germline V gene has CDR1 MNHNS and CDR2 SASEGT.

The table lists this clone with a count of one. V usage is TRBV9 and J usage is TRBJ2-5; D is perhaps TRBD1 (6 bases). V was cut by 3 bases and J by 2 bases, with 8 bases left in between. Germline-derived CDR1 and CDR2 are SGDLS and YYNGEE. The CDR3 has 13 residues. CDR3 nucleotide sequence: TGTGCCAGCAGCGGGACAGCACAAGAGACCCAGTACTTC. Residues: CASSGTAQETQYF. The whole variable domain, filled in from reference TRBV9 and TRBJ2-5, reads DSGVTQTPKHLITATGQRVTLRCSPRSGDLSVYWYQQSLDQGLQFLIQYYNGEERAKGNILERFSAQQFPDLHSELNLSSLELGDSALYFCASSGTAQETQYFGPGTRLLVL.

This clone was seen just once. The chain's CDR3 is CASSGGRYEQYF. DNA of the CDR3: TGTGCCAGCAGCGGGGGGAGATACGAGCAGTACTTC. This rearrangement joins TRBV7-2 to TRBJ2-7, with D possibly being TRBD2 (6 bases). V lost 5 bases and J 4 bases, leaving 9 bases between the germline ends. The germline V gene has CDR1 SGHTA and CDR2 FQGNSA. The CDR3 consists of 12 residues.

The V gene is TRBV6-1, the J gene TRBJ2-2; 16 nucleotides align to TRBD2. This CDR3 is 20 amino acids long. CDR1 and CDR2 from the germline V gene are MNHNS and SASEGT. The V and J ends lost 1 base and 6 bases, in that order; junction bases with no gene match: 11. Written as DNA, the CDR3 is TGTGCCAGCAGTGAAGAGCCGGGACTAGCGGGGGGGCATCGGGCCGGGGAGCTGTTTTTT. Residues: CASSEEPGLAGGHRAGELFF.

This rearrangement joins TRBV5-4 to TRBJ2-7; 9 bases line up with TRBD1. V lost 4 bases to trimming and J lost 1 base; unmatched junction nucleotides: 3. This CDR3 contains 14 residues. Germline CDR1 and CDR2: SGHNT and YYREEE (reference sequence). CDR3 region: CASSLDRGSYEQYF. In DNA, the CDR3 is TGTGCCAGCAGCCTGGACAGGGGTTCCTACGAGCAGTACTTC.